The rows below give T cell receptor beta chains drawn from one sample of a study of identical twins. TCRdb reprocessed the 5' RACE reads via MiXCR and lists one record per CDR3 protein. The sample has about 900,000 distinct CDR3 sequences; approximately 13% are singletons. The same data also contributed to another study, on yellow fever vaccine responses in identical twins.

Sequenced material: PBMCs. These receptors all come from a woman younger than 30 in good health. CDR3s include the opening cysteine and the closing phenylalanine or tryptophan. The D gene is left open where the match is weak. Only part of the rows carry a size: once, few, many, or a class if the clone is expanded.

j_call,d_call,clone_size,v_call,cdr3_nt,cdr3_aa
TRBJ2-4,TRBD1,NA,TRBV15,TGTGCCACCAGTCGGGACAGACTAGCCAAAAACATTCAGTACTTC,CATSRDRLAKNIQYF
TRBJ2-1,NA,few,TRBV7-6,TGTGCCAGCAGCTTACTGCCCCAGGGGTTAACCTACAATGAGCAGTTCTTC,CASSLLPQGLTYNEQFF
TRBJ1-2,TRBD1,few,TRBV20-1,TGCAGTGCTCCGGACAGGGCGGGCTATGGCTACACCTTC,CSAPDRAGYGYTF
TRBJ2-1,NA,NA,TRBV7-2,TGTGCCAGCAGCCCAAGGATCCTTATTAATGAGCAGTTCTTC,CASSPRILINEQFF
TRBJ2-5,NA,NA,TRBV20-1,TGCAGTGCTAGGGGGGAGTTACTGGAGACCCAGTACTTC,CSARGELLETQYF
TRBJ2-4,TRBD1,many,TRBV12-3/TRBV12-4,TGTGCCAGCAGCTCTCTGGGACAGGGAACGAAAAACATTCAGTACTTC,CASSSLGQGTKNIQYF
TRBJ2-1,NA,many,TRBV19,TGTGCCAGTTACACTACAGGGCTGGGTGAGCAGTTCTTC,CASYTTGLGEQFF
TRBJ1-2,NA,few,TRBV2,TGTGCCAGCAGTGATTACGGGGGTAACTATGGCTACACCTTC,CASSDYGGNYGYTF
TRBJ1-1,TRBD1,many,TRBV5-1,TGCGCCAGCAGCTTCCGACAGGGGATGAACACTGAAGCTTTCTTT,CASSFRQGMNTEAFF
TRBJ2-1,TRBD2,NA,TRBV11-2,TGTGCCAGCAGCCAGCGGGATAGGCTCGACAATGAGCAGTTCTTC,CASSQRDRLDNEQFF
TRBJ2-3,NA,many,TRBV20-1,TGCAGTGCTAGAGATTTCAGAGGGGATACGCAGTATTTT,CSARDFRGDTQYF
TRBJ2-3,NA,NA,TRBV9,TGTGCCAGCAGCGTACCGGACAACACAGATACGCAGTATTTT,CASSVPDNTDTQYF
TRBJ2-1,NA,NA,TRBV10-2,TGCGCCAGCAGTGAGATGGGGGGCGAGCAGTTCTTC,CASSEMGGEQFF
TRBJ1-6,TRBD1,NA,TRBV28,TGTGCCAGCAGATTGGACAGGGCGTCACCCCTCCACTTT,CASRLDRASPLHF
TRBJ2-1,NA,few,TRBV7-3,TGTGCCAGCAGCTTAGGTTCCCAGATCTACAATGAGCAGTTCTTC,CASSLGSQIYNEQFF
TRBJ2-7,TRBD2,NA,TRBV6-1,TGTGCCAGTCAACTAGCGGGAGGGCCCTACGAGCAGTACTTC,CASQLAGGPYEQYF
TRBJ1-1,NA,many,TRBV19,TGTGCCAGTAGCAGGAACTCAGGGAGTGCTTTCTTT,CASSRNSGSAFF
TRBJ2-5,TRBD2,many,TRBV12-3/TRBV12-4,TGTGCCAGCACCCGGGGGAATATAGCGGGGATGGGGGAGACCCAGTACTTC,CASTRGNIAGMGETQYF
TRBJ2-2,NA,NA,TRBV12-3/TRBV12-4,TGTGCCAGCAGCGACGAAGAGGGGGTCACCGGGGAGCTGTTTTTT,CASSDEEGVTGELFF
TRBJ2-5,NA,few,TRBV12-3/TRBV12-4,TGTGCCAGCAGTTTAGGGGTCCGACAGCGATATGAAGAGACCCAGTACTTC,CASSLGVRQRYEETQYF
TRBJ2-7,NA,NA,TRBV19,TGTGCCAGTACCGACGTAGTGGGAGAGTCCTACGAGCAGTACTTC,CASTDVVGESYEQYF
TRBJ1-5,NA,few,TRBV19,TGTGCCAGTAGTAGGGGGAGGAGTAGCAATCAGCCCCAGCATTTT,CASSRGRSSNQPQHF
TRBJ2-5,TRBD1,NA,TRBV5-1,TGCGCCAGCAGCTTCCAACCGGGACAGGGTGGCCAAGAGACCCAGTACTTC,CASSFQPGQGGQETQYF
TRBJ2-2,NA,NA,TRBV5-1,TGCGCCAGTTCCCGCCAGGGAGACCAGAACACCGGGGAGCTGTTTTTT,CASSRQGDQNTGELFF
TRBJ2-2,NA,NA,TRBV9,TGTGCCAGCAGCTACCAGGGGTTGGACACCGGGGAGCTGTTTTTT,CASSYQGLDTGELFF
TRBJ2-7,TRBD2,many,TRBV4-1,TGCGCCAGCAGCCAAGATCTACTAGCGGGGTCCTACGAGCAGTACTTC,CASSQDLLAGSYEQYF
TRBJ1-1,NA,many,TRBV12-3/TRBV12-4,TGTGCCAGCAGTTCTGCGGGGAACACTGAAGCTTTCTTT,CASSSAGNTEAFF
TRBJ2-1,TRBD1,NA,TRBV20-1,TGCAGTGCTACGGGCCCGGGACAGGGTAATAATGAGCAGTTCTTC,CSATGPGQGNNEQFF
TRBJ1-2,NA,NA,TRBV7-9,TGTGCCAGCAGCTCGGACGGGGATAACTATGGCTACACCTTC,CASSSDGDNYGYTF
TRBJ2-7,NA,few,TRBV7-2,TGTGCCAGCAGACGAGCCACAGGGTACGAGCAGTACTTC,CASRRATGYEQYF
TRBJ2-1,NA,many,TRBV20-1,TGCAGTTCCCACGGCTACGGCAATGAGCAGTTCTTC,CSSHGYGNEQFF
TRBJ2-7,TRBD1,few,TRBV12-3/TRBV12-4,TGTGCCAGCAGTTTAAGTACAGGGGGCTACGAGCAGTACTTC,CASSLSTGGYEQYF
TRBJ1-1,TRBD1,few,TRBV28,TGTGCCAGCAGTCCGTACAGGGGCCCTGAAGCTTTCTTT,CASSPYRGPEAFF
TRBJ2-1,NA,few,TRBV20-1,TGCAGTGCTAGCCCCCTGGACACCTACAATGAGCAGTTCTTC,CSASPLDTYNEQFF
TRBJ1-5,NA,few,TRBV4-2,TGTGCCAGCAGCCAAGAACAAGGGATTAGCAATCAGCCCCAGCATTTT,CASSQEQGISNQPQHF
TRBJ2-7,NA,few,TRBV7-8,TGTGCCAGCAGCTTAGTGGTGGGACCAGACCGCTACGAGCAGTACTTC,CASSLVVGPDRYEQYF
TRBJ1-1,NA,many,TRBV5-1,TGCGCCAGCAGCTTGTTGGATAGAATGAACACTGAAGCTTTCTTT,CASSLLDRMNTEAFF
TRBJ2-2,NA,few,TRBV5-6,TGTGCCAGCAGATATGGACAGATGAACACCGGGGAGCTGTTTTTT,CASRYGQMNTGELFF
TRBJ2-5,NA,many,TRBV7-9,TGTGCCAGCAGCTTACATGACGGAGGGGAGACCCAGTACTTC,CASSLHDGGETQYF
TRBJ2-5,TRBD2,NA,TRBV10-3,TGTGCCATCAGCCGCTTCTCCGGACTAGCGGACGTACACCAAGAGACCCAGTACTTC,CAISRFSGLADVHQETQYF
TRBJ2-5,TRBD1,many,TRBV12-3/TRBV12-4,TGTGCCAGCAGTTTCCGGGACAGGGGGGTGACCCAGTACTTC,CASSFRDRGVTQYF
TRBJ1-1,NA,many,TRBV28,TGTGCCAGCAGTTCGGCAGCCAACACTGAAGCTTTCTTT,CASSSAANTEAFF
TRBJ1-4,NA,few,TRBV10-3,TGTGCCATCAGTGATAATCTTCGACAGCCTAATGAAAAACTGTTTTTT,CAISDNLRQPNEKLFF
TRBJ2-1,TRBD2,few,TRBV20-1,TGCAGTGCTAGAGGTAGCGGGAGGGCCTACAATGAGCAGTTCTTC,CSARGSGRAYNEQFF
TRBJ2-1,NA,few,TRBV18,TGTGCCAGCTCACCAAGGGTCGAGACCTACAATGAGCAGTTCTTC,CASSPRVETYNEQFF
TRBJ2-3,NA,once,TRBV4-1,TGCGCCAGCAGCCCAAGTCCCCGGGGAACCACAGATACGCAGTATTTT,CASSPSPRGTTDTQYF
TRBJ1-1,TRBD1,many,TRBV7-6,TGTGCCAGCAGCTTTACAGGGGGATGGGACACTGAAGCTTTCTTT,CASSFTGGWDTEAFF
TRBJ1-2,TRBD1,few,TRBV28,TGTGCCAGCAGCAAATCGACAGGGGGCTATGGCTACACCTTC,CASSKSTGGYGYTF
TRBJ2-2,NA,few,TRBV14,TGTGCCAGCAGCCATGGGCATATTTTTAACACCGGGGAGCTGTTTTTT,CASSHGHIFNTGELFF
TRBJ2-1,NA,NA,TRBV7-6,TGTGCCAGCAGCTTTACGCGGAGGGGTGTAGATGAGCAGTTCTTC,CASSFTRRGVDEQFF
TRBJ1-6,NA,NA,TRBV7-9,TGTGCCAGCAGCTTATCCGGTCTAGATTCACCCCTCCACTTT,CASSLSGLDSPLHF